This T cell receptor (beta chain) was sequenced for a study of cytomegalovirus exposure and HLA in healthy donors. Study-level results: Analysis performed later found more than 15,000 TCR beta sequences associated with HLA alleles at 0.05 false discovery rate.

Worth noting for this clone: Its antigen is as yet unknown.

CDR1 is SEHNR, CDR2 FQNEAQ, per germline (reference sequence). V was pared by 5 bases and J by 6 bases, with 11 bases between. This CDR3 is 12 amino acids long. The PCR employed 60 Vbeta primers together with 13 Jbeta primers. Data came from immunoSEQ multiplex PCR; TCRdb stores just in-frame clones and leaves some out. The table has under 120,000 clones, roughly 80% seen once. The sequence came from a female donor in good health and CMV-seropositive. The sample taken for sequencing was PBMCs. V gene TRBV7-9 combines with J gene TRBJ2-7, with D possibly TRBD2 on 5 matching bases. The DNA of the CDR3 is TGTGCCAGCAGCCCTACCCGGGGCGAGCAGTACTTC. Translated, it gives CASSPTRGEQYF.